Shown below are 16 T cell receptor beta chains from a single sample sequenced in a study of blood T cell repertoires in COVID-19. Assay used: immunoSEQ multiplex PCR; TCRdb lists only in-frame clones, some missing. The sample carries 200,000 or so clones, approximately 80% recorded once. The source material was peripheral blood. The origin of the receptors is a woman in her fifties or sixties who had recovered from COVID-19.

The rearrangement uses TRBV2 and TRBJ1-2; D not resolved. CDR3 length: 11 residues. Germline V gene sequence: CDR1 SNHLY, CDR2 FYNNEI. V was trimmed by 7 bases and J by 2 bases, leaving 5 bases between them. The CDR3 DNA is TGTGCCAGCAATCCGAACTATGGCTACACCTTC. Translated: CASNPNYGYTF.

The chain joins TRBV7-8 to TRBJ2-3; TRBD2 aligns across 10 bases. Losses at the gene ends were 3 bases for V and 5 bases for J; bases not matched to a gene: 5. The germline gives CDR1 SGHVS, CDR2 FQNEAQ. The CDR3 runs to 15 residues. The CDR3 coding sequence is TGTGCCAGCAGCTTGGAGCGGGGGGGCCGAGATACGCAGTATTTT. This encodes CASSLERGGRDTQYF.

The sample holds one count of this clone. The chain uses TRBV4-3 and TRBJ2-2; possible D gene TRBD2, 5 bases. The V gene's germline CDR1 is LGHNA and CDR2 YSLEER. The CDR3 loop spans 15 amino acids. V gave up 2 bases and J gave up 4 bases, with 11 bases separating them. The CDR3 here is CASSQTRSGTGELFF. The DNA for the CDR3 is TGCGCCAGCAGCCAAACTAGATCAGGCACCGGGGAGCTGTTTTTT.

V usage is TRBV4-3 and J usage is TRBJ1-2; unclear D gene. The germline V gene has CDR1 LGHNA and CDR2 YSLEER. Deletions cut 0 bases from V and 4 bases from J, with 12 bases between. CDR3 length: 15 amino acids. In DNA form, the CDR3 reads TGCGCCAGCAGCCAAGATCCTACTTACTTCTATGGCTACACCTTC. This sequence encodes CASSQDPTYFYGYTF.

The chain carries TRBV2 and TRBJ2-2; TRBD1 matches 8 bases. CDR1 and CDR2 from the germline V gene are SNHLY and FYNNEI. CDR3 length equals 15 residues. With 4 bases clipped from V and 6 bases from J, the junction kept 7 bases outside the gene matches. The DNA for the CDR3 is TGTGCCAGCAGTGGGACAGGGCGTGGATCCGGGGAGCTGTTTTTT. Amino acids: CASSGTGRGSGELFF.

This rearrangement joins TRBV19 to TRBJ1-2, with D hard to call. The CDR3 is made up of 15 amino acids. Germline V gene lookup returns CDR1 LNHDA and CDR2 SQIVND (reference sequence). Trimming left V 5 bases short and J 3 bases short, with 16 bases between. The DNA of the CDR3 is TGTGCCAGTAGTCCAACCCCCCCCGGGTACTATGGCTACACCTTC. Translated, it gives CASSPTPPGYYGYTF.

The rearrangement links TRBV2 to TRBJ2-1; 11 nucleotides agree with TRBD2. Unmatched junction bases numbered 2, after V lost 4 bases and J lost 6 bases. Germline-derived CDR1 and CDR2 are SNHLY and FYNNEI. This CDR3 has 14 residues. In DNA form, the CDR3 reads TGTGCCAGCAGTGGGCTAGCGGGGGGCAATGAGCAGTTCTTC. Translation: CASSGLAGGNEQFF.

The chain is built from TRBV18 and TRBJ1-5; possibly TRBD1 for D (5 bases). CDR1 and CDR2 (germline): KGHSH, LQKENI. Trimming left V 3 bases short and J 5 bases short, with 8 bases between. The CDR3 runs to 13 residues. The DNA of the CDR3 is TGTGCCAGCTCACCCTCGGGGGATCAGCCCCAGCATTTT. The encoded protein is CASSPSGDQPQHF.

The chain has TRBV5-1 and TRBJ2-3, with D unclear. The CDR3 loop spans 13 amino acids. Looked up from germline, CDR1 is SGHRS and CDR2 is YFSETQ. Trimming removed 4 bases at V and 0 bases at J, with 6 bases between. The chain's CDR3 is CASSITSTDTQYF. In DNA form, the CDR3 reads TGCGCCAGCAGCATAACTAGCACAGATACGCAGTATTTT.

This chain joins TRBV30 and TRBJ1-3; TRBD1 matches 7 bases. From germline, CDR1 is GTSNPN and CDR2 SVGIG (reference sequence). The CDR3 has 16 amino acids. Unmatched junction bases numbered 7, after V lost 2 bases and J lost 0 bases. The chain's CDR3 is CAWSIQTGISGNTIYF. The DNA for the CDR3 is TGTGCCTGGAGTATCCAGACAGGGATCTCTGGAAACACCATATATTTT.

This chain connects TRBV7-6 to TRBJ1-1; 7 bases line up with TRBD1. The CDR3 spans 15 residues. Germline CDR1 reads SGHVS; CDR2 reads FNYEAQ. V lost 3 bases and J lost 0; bases outside the gene matches: 4. The CDR3 protein is CASSFGTDMNTEAFF. The CDR3 region has the DNA TGTGCCAGCAGCTTCGGGACAGATATGAACACTGAAGCTTTCTTT.

V is TRBV7-2 and J is TRBJ1-5, with TRBD1 matching over 10 bases. Trimming cost V 3 bases and J 7 bases; bases outside gene matches: 6. The CDR3 is 15 amino acids. Looked up from germline, CDR1 is SGHTA and CDR2 is FQGNSA. CDR3 sequence (DNA): TGTGCCAGCAGCTTGACAGGGGGCGGAGGACAGCCCCAGCATTTT. Translation gives CASSLTGGGGQPQHF.

This chain uses TRBV7-8 with TRBJ2-1, with TRBD1 matching over 9 bases. CDR1 and CDR2 from the germline V gene are SGHVS and FQNEAQ. This CDR3 region has 17 residues. J was trimmed by 3 bases and V by 0 bases; bases with no gene match: 6. CDR3 sequence: CASSLAPGTGYYNEQFF. CDR3 DNA sequence: TGTGCCAGCAGCTTAGCCCCCGGGACAGGGTACTACAATGAGCAGTTCTTC.

This clone was seen once. The J gene is TRBJ1-6, the V gene TRBV6-5; D is perhaps TRBD1 (5 bases). Germline CDR1 is MNHEY and CDR2 is SVGAGI. CDR3 length equals 14 residues. V was cut by 4 bases and J by 9 bases, with 13 bases left in between. The CDR3 here is CASSFSGGVSPLHF. CDR3 nucleotides: TGTGCCAGCAGTTTTAGTGGGGGGGTTTCACCCCTCCACTTT.

The V call is TRBV5-1, the J call TRBJ2-1, with 9 bases identical to TRBD2. This CDR3 has 15 amino acids. The V gene's germline CDR1 is SGHRS and CDR2 YFSETQ. With V trimmed by 4 bases and J by 5 bases, 7 bases remained unmatched. CDR3 bases: TGCGCCAGCAGCCCGAGTCTAGCGGGGAACAATGAGCAGTTCTTC. Translated, it gives CASSPSLAGNNEQFF.

This clone showed up just a few times. V is TRBV30 and J is TRBJ1-3; D gene uncertain. Germline V gene lookup returns CDR1 GTSNPN and CDR2 SVGIG (reference sequence). The CDR3 totals 15 residues. V was shortened by 0 bases and J by 1 base, with 10 bases between the two germline ends. The CDR3 is CAWSVLSFSGNTIYF. For the CDR3, the DNA is TGTGCCTGGAGTGTACTAAGTTTTTCTGGAAACACCATATATTTT.